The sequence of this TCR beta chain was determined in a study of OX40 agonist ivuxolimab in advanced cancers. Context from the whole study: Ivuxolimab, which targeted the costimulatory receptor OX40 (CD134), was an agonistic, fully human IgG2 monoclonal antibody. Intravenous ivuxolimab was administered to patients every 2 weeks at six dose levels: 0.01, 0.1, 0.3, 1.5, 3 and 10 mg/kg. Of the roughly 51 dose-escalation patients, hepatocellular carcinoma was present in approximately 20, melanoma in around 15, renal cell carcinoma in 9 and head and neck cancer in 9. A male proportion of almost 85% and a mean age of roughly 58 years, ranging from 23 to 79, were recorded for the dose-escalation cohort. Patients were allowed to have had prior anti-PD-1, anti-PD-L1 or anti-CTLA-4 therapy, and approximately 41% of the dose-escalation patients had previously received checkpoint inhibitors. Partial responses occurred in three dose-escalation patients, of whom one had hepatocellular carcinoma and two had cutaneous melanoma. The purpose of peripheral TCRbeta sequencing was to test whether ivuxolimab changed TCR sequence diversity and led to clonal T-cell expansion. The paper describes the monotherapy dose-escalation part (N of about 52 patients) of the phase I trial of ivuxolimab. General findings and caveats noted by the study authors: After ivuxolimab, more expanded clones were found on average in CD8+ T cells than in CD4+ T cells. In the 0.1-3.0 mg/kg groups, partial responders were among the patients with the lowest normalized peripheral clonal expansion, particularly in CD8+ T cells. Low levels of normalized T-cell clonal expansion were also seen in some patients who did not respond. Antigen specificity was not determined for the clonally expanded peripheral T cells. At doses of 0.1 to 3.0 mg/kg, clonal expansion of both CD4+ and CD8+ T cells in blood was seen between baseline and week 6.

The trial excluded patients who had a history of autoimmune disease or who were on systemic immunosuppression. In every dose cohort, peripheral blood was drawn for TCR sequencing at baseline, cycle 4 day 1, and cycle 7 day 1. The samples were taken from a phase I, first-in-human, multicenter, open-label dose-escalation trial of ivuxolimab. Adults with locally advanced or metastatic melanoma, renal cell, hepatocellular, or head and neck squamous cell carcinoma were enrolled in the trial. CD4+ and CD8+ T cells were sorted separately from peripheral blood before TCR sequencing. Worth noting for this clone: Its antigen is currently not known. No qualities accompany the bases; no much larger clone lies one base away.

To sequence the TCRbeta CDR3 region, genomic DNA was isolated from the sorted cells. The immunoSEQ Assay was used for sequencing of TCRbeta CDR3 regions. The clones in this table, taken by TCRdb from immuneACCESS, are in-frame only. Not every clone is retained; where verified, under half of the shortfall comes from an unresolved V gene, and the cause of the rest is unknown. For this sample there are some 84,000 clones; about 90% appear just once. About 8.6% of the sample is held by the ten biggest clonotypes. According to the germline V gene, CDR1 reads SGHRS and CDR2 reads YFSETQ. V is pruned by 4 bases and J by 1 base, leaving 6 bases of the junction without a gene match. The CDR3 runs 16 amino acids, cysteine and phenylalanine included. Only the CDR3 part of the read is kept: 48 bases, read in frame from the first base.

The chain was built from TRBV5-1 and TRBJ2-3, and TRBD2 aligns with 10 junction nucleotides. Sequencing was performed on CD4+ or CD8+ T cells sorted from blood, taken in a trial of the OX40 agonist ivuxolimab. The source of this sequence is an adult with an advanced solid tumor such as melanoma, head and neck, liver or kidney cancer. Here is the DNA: TGCGCCAGCAGCGCAACCGGGACTAGCGGCACAGATACGCAGTATTTT. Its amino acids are CASSATGTSGTDTQYF.